The 32 T cell receptor beta chains presented below share a single source sample, sequenced in a study of STAT3 mutations in large granular lymphocyte leukemia. Data came from immunoSEQ multiplex PCR; TCRdb stores just in-frame clones and leaves some out. The table includes roughly 9,700 clones, approximately 90% detected once. No antigen is known for these receptors. Whole-study results and caveats: Every T-cell large granular lymphocyte leukemia patient had at least one immunodominant TCR beta clonotype.

The sequenced sample consisted of peripheral blood mononuclear cells. Every receptor here comes from a man between 60 and 75 years old with T-cell large granular lymphocyte leukemia. Some clones in this sample may be carry-over from other donors' samples.

V and J are TRBV28 and TRBJ1-2; D is unresolved. Trimming left V 5 bases short and J 7 bases short, with 5 bases between. Per the germline V gene, CDR1 is MDHEN and CDR2 is SYDVKM. The CDR3 totals 10 residues. CDR3 in amino acids: CASSKTGYTF. DNA of the CDR3: TGTGCCAGCAGTAAAACTGGCTACACCTTC.

The chain employs TRBV5-1 and TRBJ1-2; weak D call: TRBD1 (6 bases). Deletions cut 7 bases from V and 7 bases from J, with 17 bases between. The CDR3 sequence is 13 residues long. The germline CDR1 and CDR2 sequences are SGHRS and YFSETQ. The CDR3 DNA is TGCGCCAGCGAGCAAGGGGGTGGCTCTGGCTACACCTTC. It yields the protein CASEQGGGSGYTF. The entire variable domain, with the rest obtained from reference TRBV5-1 and TRBJ1-2, is as follows: KAGVTQTPRYLIKTRGQQVTLSCSPISGHRSVSWYQQTPGQGLQFLFEYFSETQRNKGNFPGRFSGRQFSNSRSEMNVSTLELGDSALYLCASEQGGGSGYTFGSGTRLTVV.

The chain has TRBV21-1 and TRBJ2-5. TRBV21-1 has pseudogene status. The CDR3 contains 17 residues. The chain's CDR3 is CASSKALRDAIQETQYF. The CDR3 DNA follows: TGTGCCAGCAGCAAAGCGCTCCGGGACGCTATCCAAGAGACCCAGTACTTC.

The chain is built from TRBV25-1 and TRBJ2-1, with 9 bases identical to TRBD2. CDR1 and CDR2 from the germline V gene are MGHDK and SYGVNS. Germline trimming cut 7 bases from V and 5 bases from J; bases unmatched to any gene: 12. This CDR3 is built from 16 residues. The chain's CDR3 is CASIDIAGESNNEQFF. The CDR3 nucleotides read TGTGCCAGCATCGACATAGCGGGAGAGTCAAACAATGAGCAGTTCTTC.

The V gene is TRBV27, the J gene TRBJ2-5; D unresolved. The V gene's germline CDR1 is MNHEY and CDR2 SMNVEV (reference sequence). The CDR3 consists of 14 residues. Trimming shortened V by 1 base and J by 0 bases, and 6 bases separated the two germline ends. The CDR3: CASSLYGYQETQYF. CDR3 nucleotide sequence: TGTGCCAGCAGTTTATATGGTTACCAAGAGACCCAGTACTTC.

The V call is TRBV30, the J call TRBJ2-5; possible D gene TRBD1, 6 bases. Trimming pared 3 bases from V and 1 base from J, leaving 15 bases between. This CDR3 has 15 amino acids. Germline values: CDR1 GTSNPN, CDR2 SVGIG (reference sequence). CDR3 in amino acids: CAWRRGLGRQETQYF. CDR3 nucleotides: TGTGCCTGGAGAAGGGGGTTAGGCCGCCAAGAGACCCAGTACTTC.

The chain uses TRBV7-2 and TRBJ2-5, with TRBD2 matching 8 bases. The CDR3 has 14 amino acids. J was trimmed by 9 bases and V by 4 bases; bases with no gene match: 10. Germline-derived CDR1 and CDR2 are SGHTA and FQGNSA. Here the CDR3 reads CASSSPTAGGAQYF. In DNA, the CDR3 is TGTGCCAGCAGCTCCCCCACGGCCGGGGGGGCCCAGTACTTC.

This clone was seen once. J is TRBJ2-7 and V is TRBV7-9; the D gene is possibly TRBD2 (6 bases). CDR1 and CDR2 (germline): SEHNR, FQNEAQ (reference sequence). The CDR3 consists of 14 residues. V was pared by 5 bases and J by 5 bases, with 16 bases between. The CDR3 here is CASSLGGSIDEQYF. CDR3 DNA sequence: TGTGCCAGCAGCCTTGGAGGGAGTATCGACGAGCAGTACTTC.

V usage is TRBV2 and J usage is TRBJ1-5; D call uncertain. Per the germline V gene, CDR1 is SNHLY and CDR2 is FYNNEI. Trimming cost V 2 bases and J 4 bases, with 9 bases left between them. This CDR3 has 14 amino acids. The CDR3 region is CASSEYTANQPQHF. The CDR3 nucleotides read TGTGCCAGCAGTGAATACACAGCGAATCAGCCCCAGCATTTT. The variable domain in full, completed from reference TRBV2 and TRBJ1-5, reads EPEVTQTPSHQVTQMGQEVILRCVPISNHLYFYWYRQILGQKVEFLVSFYNNEISEKSEIFDDQFSVERPDGSNFTLKIRSTKLEDSAMYFCASSEYTANQPQHFGDGTRLSIL.

J is TRBJ2-5 and V is TRBV6-1, with D possibly TRBD1 on 6 matching bases. This CDR3 region has 12 residues. In germline, CDR1 is MNHNS, CDR2 SASEGT. V gave up 7 bases and J gave up 1 base, with 7 bases separating them. This CDR3 reads CASTRGQETQYF. The CDR3, as DNA: TGTGCCAGCACCAGGGGCCAAGAGACCCAGTACTTC.

This rearrangement joins TRBV7-9 to TRBJ2-5, with a tentative D call TRBD2 (5 bases). With 5 bases removed from V and 7 bases from J, the gap between germline ends came to 11 bases. CDR3 length: 12 residues. Germline V gene lookup returns CDR1 SEHNR and CDR2 FQNEAQ (reference sequence). Here the CDR3 reads CASSQDRGTQYF. The CDR3 region has the DNA TGTGCCAGCAGCCAGGACCGGGGGACCCAGTACTTC.

The rearrangement joins TRBV29-1 to TRBJ1-1; possible D gene TRBD1, 5 bases. This CDR3 comprises 15 residues. V dropped 6 bases and J dropped 0 bases, with 17 bases sitting between them. Germline CDR1 is SQVTM and CDR2 is ANQGSEA. The CDR3 nucleotides are TGCAGCGTCTCCCCAGGGTGGGGGATGAACACTGAAGCTTTCTTT. This codes for CSVSPGWGMNTEAFF.

This chain joins TRBV29-1 and TRBJ2-3, with 8 bases lining up with TRBD2. The length of the CDR3 is 14 residues. The V gene end was trimmed by 4 bases and the J gene end by 0 bases; junction bases not matched to a gene: 3. From germline, CDR1 is SQVTM and CDR2 ANQGSEA. For the CDR3, the DNA is TGCAGCGTTGCGGCTAGCGGGAGCACAGATACGCAGTATTTT. It encodes CSVAASGSTDTQYF.

The chain uses TRBV30 and TRBJ2-2; D remains ambiguous. This CDR3 has 12 amino acids. Between the trimmed V and J ends, which lost 3 bases and 5 bases, there was a span of 7 bases. Germline assignment: CDR1 GTSNPN and CDR2 SVGIG (reference sequence). As DNA, the CDR3 is TGTGCCTGGAGAACACCGACCGGGGAGCTGTTTTTT. Amino acids: CAWRTPTGELFF.

The rearrangement uses TRBV5-1 and TRBJ2-7, with 7 bases that match TRBD2. The CDR3 has 15 amino acids. Per the germline V gene, CDR1 is SGHRS and CDR2 is YFSETQ. Unmatched junction bases numbered 11, after V lost 4 bases and J lost 4 bases. CDR3: CASSAAGTNLYEQYF. The CDR3 nucleotides read TGCGCCAGCAGCGCGGCTGGGACTAACCTTTACGAGCAGTACTTC.

The genes are TRBV9 and TRBJ2-5, with TRBD1 as a possible D gene (6 bases). The germline V gene encodes CDR1 SGDLS and CDR2 YYNGEE. The CDR3 sequence is 14 residues long. V lost 0 bases to trimming and J lost 4 bases, with 10 bases between them. As DNA, the CDR3 is TGTGCCAGCAGCGTAGCGGGGACATCAGAGACCCAGTACTTC. Protein: CASSVAGTSETQYF.

The chain couples TRBV6-5 to TRBJ2-1, with TRBD2 matching 8 bases. Per the germline V gene, CDR1 is MNHEY and CDR2 is SVGAGI. This CDR3 contains 16 residues. V lost 2 bases, J lost 7 bases, and 10 bases stayed unmatched. CDR3 protein: CASSYTTSGPRNEQFF. In DNA form, the CDR3 reads TGTGCCAGCAGTTACACTACTAGCGGACCTAGAAATGAGCAGTTCTTC.

The chain combines TRBV18 with TRBJ2-7, with 13 bases that match TRBD2. Germline assignment: CDR1 KGHSH and CDR2 LQKENI. The CDR3 is made up of 15 amino acids. The V gene end was trimmed by 6 bases and the J gene end by 6 bases; junction bases not matched to a gene: 8. The CDR3 protein is CASSPDGLAGVEQYF. The DNA for the CDR3 is TGTGCCAGCTCTCCCGATGGACTAGCGGGAGTCGAGCAGTACTTC.

In nucleotides, the CDR3 is TGTGCCAGCACCCCTGGAGGACCCTTCTCCTACGAGCAGTACTTC. Its translation is CASTPGGPFSYEQYF. The rearrangement links TRBV14 to TRBJ2-7; tentatively, D is TRBD2 (5 bases). There are 15 residues in the CDR3. Trimming removed 7 bases at V and 0 bases at J, with 16 bases between. Germline V lookup: CDR1 SGHDN, CDR2 FVKESK.

This clone was recorded once. The chain combines TRBV5-1 with TRBJ1-4, with 7 nucleotides matching TRBD1. From germline, CDR1 is SGHRS and CDR2 YFSETQ. Unmatched junction bases numbered 11, after V lost 4 bases and J lost 8 bases. This CDR3 spans 15 amino acids. The CDR3: CASSGETGLIEKLFF. CDR3 in DNA: TGCGCCAGCAGCGGAGAGACAGGGTTGATAGAAAAACTGTTTTTT.

The chain uses TRBV7-9 and TRBJ1-6; 7 bases are a match to TRBD1. Losses at the gene ends were 5 bases for V and 6 bases for J; bases not matched to a gene: 7. This CDR3 is 15 amino acids long. Germline V gives CDR1 SEHNR, CDR2 FQNEAQ (reference sequence). The CDR3: CASSQTGAPNSPLHF. CDR3 DNA: TGTGCCAGCAGCCAAACAGGGGCCCCTAATTCACCCCTCCACTTT.

This chain uses TRBV28 with TRBJ2-7, with 9 bases lining up with TRBD1. In germline, CDR1 is MDHEN, CDR2 SYDVKM. There are 13 residues in the CDR3. Unmatched junction bases numbered 3, after V lost 2 bases and J lost 7 bases. The CDR3 protein is CASSLGTGIEQYF. The CDR3, as DNA: TGTGCCAGCAGTTTAGGGACAGGGATTGAGCAGTACTTC.

This chain joins TRBV10-3 and TRBJ2-7, with D tentatively TRBD2 (5 bases). CDR1 is ENHRY and CDR2 is SYGVKD in the germline V gene. The CDR3 has 11 residues. With 6 bases removed from V and 3 bases from J, the gap between germline ends came to 6 bases. The CDR3 spells CAISGGYEQYF. The CDR3 region has the DNA TGTGCCATCAGCGGAGGCTACGAGCAGTACTTC.

V gene TRBV9 combines with J gene TRBJ2-3; D might be TRBD2 (5 bases). The V gene lost 3 bases and the J gene lost 6 bases, with 14 bases spanning the gap. CDR1 SGDLS and CDR2 YYNGEE come from the germline V gene. This CDR3 region has 14 residues. The CDR3 spells CASSAGSPLDTQYF. Written as DNA, the CDR3 is TGTGCCAGCAGCGCGGGGTCCCCCCTTGATACGCAGTATTTT.

V gene TRBV15 combines with J gene TRBJ2-1; D unresolved. CDR3 length equals 14 residues. Germline assignment: CDR1 LNHNV and CDR2 YYDKDF (reference sequence). V was shortened by 4 bases and J by 3 bases, with 10 bases between the two germline ends. CDR3 DNA: TGTGCCACCAGCAACGCGCGCTACTACAATGAGCAGTTCTTC. It encodes CATSNARYYNEQFF.

The chain is built from TRBV20-1 and TRBJ1-1; no clear D gene. Germline V CDR1 and CDR2: DFQATT, SNEGSKA (reference sequence). With 7 bases removed from V and 1 base from J, the gap between germline ends came to 4 bases. The CDR3 runs 10 residues. CDR3: CSGTNTEAFF. The CDR3 DNA reads TGCAGTGGCACGAACACTGAAGCTTTCTTT.

This chain links TRBV11-2 with TRBJ2-7, with TRBD1 identical over 10 bases. CDR1 and CDR2 (germline): SGHAT, FQNNGV. Unmatched junction bases numbered 8, after V lost 1 base and J lost 2 bases. This CDR3 contains 17 residues. The CDR3 sequence: CASSLAGTGAGTYEQYF. The CDR3 region has the DNA TGTGCCAGCAGCTTAGCTGGGACAGGGGCAGGAACCTACGAGCAGTACTTC.

This clone came up a few times. CDR3 nucleotides: TGTGCCAGTCGGCGGGAGGGCCTGACAGATACGCAGTATTTT. It encodes CASRREGLTDTQYF. The chain recombines TRBV19 with TRBJ2-3, with 9 bases matching TRBD2. CDR1 is LNHDA and CDR2 is SQIVND in the germline V gene (reference sequence). This CDR3 spans 14 amino acids. With 8 bases clipped from V and 3 bases from J, the junction kept 6 bases outside the gene matches. The full variable domain, rest sourced from reference TRBV19 and TRBJ2-3, is DGGITQSPKYLFRKEGQNVTLSCEQNLNHDAMYWYRQDPGQGLRLIYYSQIVNDFQKGDIAEGYSVSREKKESFPLTVTSAQKNPTAFYLCASRREGLTDTQYFGPGTRLTVL.

The V and J genes are TRBV4-3 and TRBJ2-2; 10 bases map to TRBD2. Germline values: CDR1 LGHNA, CDR2 YSLEER. The CDR3 consists of 15 residues. Trimming cost V 3 bases and J 6 bases; bases outside gene matches: 4. The CDR3 coding sequence is TGCGCCAGCAGCCAGGGACTAGCGACACCCGGGGAGCTGTTTTTT. It is translated as CASSQGLATPGELFF.

This rearrangement joins TRBV5-6 to TRBJ2-7, with TRBD1 matching 9 bases. CDR3 size: 16 residues. Losses at the gene ends were 0 bases for V and 3 bases for J; bases not matched to a gene: 7. The germline V gene has CDR1 SGHDT and CDR2 YYEEEE. The CDR3, as DNA: TGTGCCAGCAGCTTGGGGGACAGGGCGGAGAACTACGAGCAGTACTTC. It is translated as CASSLGDRAENYEQYF.

The V call is TRBV14, the J call TRBJ2-3, with 8 nucleotides matching TRBD1. V dropped 3 bases and J dropped 1; count of bases not matched to a gene: 6. The germline V gene has CDR1 SGHDN and CDR2 FVKESK. The CDR3 length is 16 residues. CDR3: CASSQRPGQGTDTQYF. The CDR3 DNA is TGTGCCAGCAGCCAGAGACCGGGACAGGGCACAGATACGCAGTATTTT.

The V gene is TRBV5-4, the J gene TRBJ2-3; 13 bases map to TRBD2. This CDR3 comprises 16 residues. Germline-derived CDR1 and CDR2 are SGHNT and YYREEE (reference sequence). With 3 bases clipped from V and 4 bases from J, the junction kept 5 bases outside the gene matches. CDR3 region: CASSSRLAGGPDTQYF. Written as DNA, the CDR3 is TGTGCCAGCAGCTCCCGACTAGCGGGAGGCCCAGATACGCAGTATTTT. Using reference TRBV5-4 and TRBJ2-3 for the parts outside the CDR3, the full variable domain is ETGVTQSPTHLIKTRGQQVTLRCSSQSGHNTVSWYQQALGQGPQFIFQYYREEENGRGNFPPRFSGLQFPNYSSELNVNALELDDSALYLCASSSRLAGGPDTQYFGPGTRLTVL.